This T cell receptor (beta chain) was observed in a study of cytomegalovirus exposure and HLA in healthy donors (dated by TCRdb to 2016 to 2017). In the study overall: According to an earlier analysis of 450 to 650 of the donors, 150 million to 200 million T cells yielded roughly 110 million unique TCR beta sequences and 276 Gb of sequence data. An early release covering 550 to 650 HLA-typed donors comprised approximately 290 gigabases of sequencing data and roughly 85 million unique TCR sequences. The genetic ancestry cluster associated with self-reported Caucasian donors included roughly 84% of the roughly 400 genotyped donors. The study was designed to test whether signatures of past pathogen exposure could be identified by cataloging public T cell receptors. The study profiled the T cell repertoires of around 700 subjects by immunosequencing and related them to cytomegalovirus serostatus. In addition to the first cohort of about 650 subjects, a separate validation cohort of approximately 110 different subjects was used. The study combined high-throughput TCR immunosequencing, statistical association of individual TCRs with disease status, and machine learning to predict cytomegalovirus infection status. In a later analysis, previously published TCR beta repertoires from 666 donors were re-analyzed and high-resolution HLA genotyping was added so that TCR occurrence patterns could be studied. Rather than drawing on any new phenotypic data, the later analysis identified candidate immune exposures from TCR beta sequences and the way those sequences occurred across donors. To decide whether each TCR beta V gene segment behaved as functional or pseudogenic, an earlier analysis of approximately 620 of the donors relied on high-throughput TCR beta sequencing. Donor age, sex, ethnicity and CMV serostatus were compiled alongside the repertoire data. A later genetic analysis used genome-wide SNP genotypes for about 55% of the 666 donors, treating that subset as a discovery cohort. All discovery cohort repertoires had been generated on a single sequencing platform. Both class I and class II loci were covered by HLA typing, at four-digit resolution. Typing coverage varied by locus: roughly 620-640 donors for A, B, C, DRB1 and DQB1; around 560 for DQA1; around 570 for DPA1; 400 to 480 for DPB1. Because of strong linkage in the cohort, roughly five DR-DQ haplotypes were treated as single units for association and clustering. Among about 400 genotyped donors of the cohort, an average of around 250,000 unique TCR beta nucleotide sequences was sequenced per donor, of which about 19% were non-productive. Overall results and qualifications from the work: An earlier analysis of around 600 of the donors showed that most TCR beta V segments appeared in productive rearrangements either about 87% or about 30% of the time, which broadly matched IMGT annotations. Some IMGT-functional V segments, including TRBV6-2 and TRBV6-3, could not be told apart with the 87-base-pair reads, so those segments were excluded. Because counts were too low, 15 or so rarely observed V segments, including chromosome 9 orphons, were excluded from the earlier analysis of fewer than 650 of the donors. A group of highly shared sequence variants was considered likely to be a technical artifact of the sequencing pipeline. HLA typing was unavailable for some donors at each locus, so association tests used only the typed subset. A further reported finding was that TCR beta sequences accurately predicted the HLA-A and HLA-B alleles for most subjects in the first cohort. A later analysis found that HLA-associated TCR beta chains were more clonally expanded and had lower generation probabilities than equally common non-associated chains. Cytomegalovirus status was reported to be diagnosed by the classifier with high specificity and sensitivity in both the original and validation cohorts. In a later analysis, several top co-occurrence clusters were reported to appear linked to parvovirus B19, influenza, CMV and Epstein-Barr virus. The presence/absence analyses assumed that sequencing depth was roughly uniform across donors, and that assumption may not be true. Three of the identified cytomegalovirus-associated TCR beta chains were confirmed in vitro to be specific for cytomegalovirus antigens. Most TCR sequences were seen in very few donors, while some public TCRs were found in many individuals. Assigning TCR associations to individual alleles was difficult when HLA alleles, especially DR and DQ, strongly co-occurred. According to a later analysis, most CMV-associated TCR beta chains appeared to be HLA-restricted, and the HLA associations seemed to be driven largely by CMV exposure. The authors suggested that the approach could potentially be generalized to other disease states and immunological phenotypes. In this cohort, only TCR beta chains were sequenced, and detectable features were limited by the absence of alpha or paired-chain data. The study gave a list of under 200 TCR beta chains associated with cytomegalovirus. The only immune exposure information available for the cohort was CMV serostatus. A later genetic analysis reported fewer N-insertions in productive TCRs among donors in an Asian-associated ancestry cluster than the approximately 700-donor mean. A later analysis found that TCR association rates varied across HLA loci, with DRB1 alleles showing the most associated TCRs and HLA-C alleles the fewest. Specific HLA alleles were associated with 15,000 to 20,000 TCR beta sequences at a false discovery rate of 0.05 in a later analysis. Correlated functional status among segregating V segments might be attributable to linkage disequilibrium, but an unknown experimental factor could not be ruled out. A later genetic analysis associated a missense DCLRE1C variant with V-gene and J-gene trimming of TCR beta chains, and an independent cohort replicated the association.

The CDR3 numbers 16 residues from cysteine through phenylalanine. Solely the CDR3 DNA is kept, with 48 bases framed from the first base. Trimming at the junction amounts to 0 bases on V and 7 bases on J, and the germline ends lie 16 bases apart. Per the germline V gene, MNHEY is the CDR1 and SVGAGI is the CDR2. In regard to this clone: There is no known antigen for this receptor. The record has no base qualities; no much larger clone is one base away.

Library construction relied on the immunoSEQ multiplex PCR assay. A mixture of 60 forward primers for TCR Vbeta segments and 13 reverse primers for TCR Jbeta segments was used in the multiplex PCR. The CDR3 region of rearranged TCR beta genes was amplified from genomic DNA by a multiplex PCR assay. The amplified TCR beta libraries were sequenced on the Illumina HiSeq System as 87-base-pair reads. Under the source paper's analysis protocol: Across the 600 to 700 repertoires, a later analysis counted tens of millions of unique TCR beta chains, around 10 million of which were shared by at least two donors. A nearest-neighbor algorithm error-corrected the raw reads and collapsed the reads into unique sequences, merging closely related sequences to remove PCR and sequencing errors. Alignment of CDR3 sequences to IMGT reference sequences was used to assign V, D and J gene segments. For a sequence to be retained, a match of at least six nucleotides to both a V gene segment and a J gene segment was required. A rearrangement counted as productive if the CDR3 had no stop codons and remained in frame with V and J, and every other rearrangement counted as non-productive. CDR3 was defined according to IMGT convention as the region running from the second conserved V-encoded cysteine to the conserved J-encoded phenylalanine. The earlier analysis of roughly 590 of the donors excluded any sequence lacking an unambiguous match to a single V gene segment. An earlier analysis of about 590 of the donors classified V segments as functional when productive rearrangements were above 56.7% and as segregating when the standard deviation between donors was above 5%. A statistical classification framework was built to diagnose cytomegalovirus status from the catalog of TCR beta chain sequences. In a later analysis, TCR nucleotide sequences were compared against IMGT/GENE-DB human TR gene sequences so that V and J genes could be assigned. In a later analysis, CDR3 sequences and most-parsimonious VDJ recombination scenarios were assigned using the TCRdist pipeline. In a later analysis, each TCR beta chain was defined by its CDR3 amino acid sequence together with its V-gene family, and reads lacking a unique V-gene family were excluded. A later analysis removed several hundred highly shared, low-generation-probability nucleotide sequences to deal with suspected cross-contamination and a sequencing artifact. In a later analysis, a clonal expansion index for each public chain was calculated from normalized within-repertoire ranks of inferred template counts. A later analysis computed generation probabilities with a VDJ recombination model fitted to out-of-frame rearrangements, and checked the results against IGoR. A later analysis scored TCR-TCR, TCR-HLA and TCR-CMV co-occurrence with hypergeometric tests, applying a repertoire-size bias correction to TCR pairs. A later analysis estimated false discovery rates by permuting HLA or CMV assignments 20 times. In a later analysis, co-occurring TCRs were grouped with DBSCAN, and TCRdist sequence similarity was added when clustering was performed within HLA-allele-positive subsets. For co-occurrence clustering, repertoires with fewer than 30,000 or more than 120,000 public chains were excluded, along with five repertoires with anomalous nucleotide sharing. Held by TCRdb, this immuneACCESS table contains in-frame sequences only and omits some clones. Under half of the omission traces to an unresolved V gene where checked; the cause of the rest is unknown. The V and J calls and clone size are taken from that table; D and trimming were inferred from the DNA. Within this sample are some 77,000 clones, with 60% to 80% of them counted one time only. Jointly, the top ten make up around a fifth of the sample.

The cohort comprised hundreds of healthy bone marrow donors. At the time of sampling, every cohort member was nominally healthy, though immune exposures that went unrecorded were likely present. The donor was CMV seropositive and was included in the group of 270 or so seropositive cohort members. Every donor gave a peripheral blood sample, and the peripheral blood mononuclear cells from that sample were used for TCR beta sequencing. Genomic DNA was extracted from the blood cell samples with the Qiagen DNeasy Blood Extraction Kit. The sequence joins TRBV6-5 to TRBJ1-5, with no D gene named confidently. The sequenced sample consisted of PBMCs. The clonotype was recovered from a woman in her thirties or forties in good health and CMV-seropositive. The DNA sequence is TGTGCCAGCAGTTACTCGTGGAACGGAGGTGAGCAGCCCCAGCATTTT. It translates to CASSYSWNGGEQPQHF.